The clone carrying this TCR beta chain came up once. CDR1 is SNHLY and CDR2 is FYNNEI in the germline V gene. With 8 bases clipped from V and 0 bases from J, the junction kept 4 bases outside the gene matches. This CDR3 is built from 16 residues. The sample belongs to a study of blood T cell repertoires in COVID-19. About the research overall: Sample material is recorded as cDNA or gDNA derived from T cells, B-cell-depleted T cells, or PBMCs.

Source study methods: From reference gene primer amplification, estimates of nucleated cell counts were derived. Assay used: immunoSEQ multiplex PCR; TCRdb lists only in-frame clones, some missing. That table supplies the V and J calls and clone size; D and trimming were determined from the DNA. The sample records more than 200,000 clones, about 91% being singletons. This TCR was recovered from a woman under 40 with COVID-19, enrolled during active disease. The sample was peripheral blood. The chain combines TRBV2 with TRBJ2-6; 10 bases agree with TRBD1. In nucleotides, the CDR3 is TGTGCCAGCCGGGACAGGGGACTCTCTGGGGCCAACGTCCTGACTTTC. Translation: CASRDRGLSGANVLTF.